The 18 T cell receptor beta chains in this list originate from one sample, sequenced in a study of shared clonotypes between healthy human individuals. Method: immunoSEQ multiplex PCR; TCRdb's copy keeps in-frame clones and lacks some. The profile covers under 600,000 clones, with around 81% appearing a single time and more than 10% taken by the ten largest. The sequenced material came from PBMCs. The receptors were sampled from a woman aged 40-49 years in good health. Some clones in this sample may be carry-over from other donors' samples.

Worth noting for this clone: This same CDR3 is encoded by further DNA sequences in the sample. V is TRBV4-1 and J is TRBJ2-1; D is uncertain. The germline CDR1 and CDR2 sequences are MGHRA and YSYEKL. V was clipped by 0 bases and J by 0 bases, with 3 bases between them. The CDR3 spans 14 residues. This CDR3 reads CASSQEPSYNEQFF. The DNA of the CDR3 is TGCGCCAGCAGCCAAGAACCCTCCTACAATGAGCAGTTCTTC.

The chain joins TRBV29-1 to TRBJ2-3, with D possibly matching TRBD2 (6 bases). The germline V and J ends were trimmed by 7 bases and 0 bases, with 11 bases remaining between them. The CDR3 covers 13 residues. Germline CDR1 is SQVTM and CDR2 is ANQGSEA. The CDR3 DNA reads TGCAGCGGAGAAGGGACTAGCACAGATACGCAGTATTTT. Amino acid sequence: CSGEGTSTDTQYF.

The genes are TRBV19 and TRBJ2-7; D is unclear. Trimming shortened V by 4 bases and J by 5 bases, and 12 bases separated the two germline ends. The CDR3 has 13 residues. The germline CDR1 and CDR2 sequences are LNHDA and SQIVND (reference sequence). CDR3 nucleotide sequence: TGTGCCAGTAGTAGGACCCATGGGAACGAGCAGTACTTC. It encodes CASSRTHGNEQYF.

This chain links TRBV19 with TRBJ2-3; 7 bases are shared with TRBD1. The ends lost 10 bases at V and 2 bases at J; junction bases unmatched: 6. Germline values: CDR1 LNHDA, CDR2 SQIVND (reference sequence). This CDR3 contains 13 residues. CDR3 region: CATGTVNTDTQYF. The CDR3 DNA is TGTGCCACCGGGACAGTTAACACAGATACGCAGTATTTT.

This clone was counted ten times or more. J is TRBJ2-3 and V is TRBV7-9; tentative D call: TRBD1 (5 bases). Germline assignment: CDR1 SEHNR and CDR2 FQNEAQ (reference sequence). The CDR3 totals 16 residues. The V end lost 1 base, the J end lost 2 bases, and 13 bases lay between the germline ends. The CDR3 loop is CASSLVLGRFTDTQYF. The DNA for the CDR3 is TGTGCCAGCAGCTTAGTGCTGGGGCGGTTCACAGATACGCAGTATTTT. The whole variable domain, remainder taken from reference TRBV7-9 and TRBJ2-3, is DTGVSQNPRHKITKRGQNVTFRCDPISEHNRLYWYRQTLGQGPEFLTYFQNEAQLEKSRLLSDRFSAERPKGSFSTLEIQRTEQGDSAMYLCASSLVLGRFTDTQYFGPGTRLTVL.

The rearrangement links TRBV7-8 to TRBJ1-4, with 9 nucleotides matching TRBD1. The CDR3 covers 15 residues. Germline CDR1 SGHVS, CDR2 FQNEAQ. V was clipped by 5 bases and J by 7 bases; unmatched bases: 8. The CDR3 region has the DNA TGTGCCAGCAGCAATGGACAGGGGCGGGGTGAAAAACTGTTTTTT. Amino acid sequence: CASSNGQGRGEKLFF. The variable domain in full, with the rest retrieved from reference TRBV7-8 and TRBJ1-4, is GAGVSQSPRYKVAKRGQDVALRCDPISGHVSLFWYQQALGQGPEFLTYFQNEAQLDKSGLPSDRFFAERPEGSVSTLKIQRTQQEDSAVYLCASSNGQGRGEKLFFGSGTQLSVL.

This chain joins TRBV7-2 and TRBJ1-1; D not resolved. The germline V and J ends were trimmed by 3 bases and 0 bases, with 8 bases remaining between them. The length of the CDR3 is 14 residues. From germline, CDR1 is SGHTA and CDR2 FQGNSA. Written as DNA, the CDR3 is TGTGCCAGCAGCTTCGCAGGACTGAACACTGAAGCTTTCTTT. It translates to CASSFAGLNTEAFF.

This chain connects TRBV2 to TRBJ2-1; 13 positions agree with TRBD2. Trimming took 6 bases from V and 8 from J; bases not matched to a gene: 10. The length of the CDR3 is 16 residues. Germline V lookup: CDR1 SNHLY, CDR2 FYNNEI. Here the CDR3 DNA reads TGTGCCAGCAGCAGCCCGACTAGCGGGAGGATGGATGAGCAGTTCTTC. This translates into CASSSPTSGRMDEQFF.

V is TRBV28 and J is TRBJ1-1; 7 bases are a match to TRBD1. Trimming cost V 2 bases and J 0 bases; bases outside gene matches: 6. From germline, CDR1 is MDHEN and CDR2 SYDVKM. The CDR3 sequence is 16 residues long. CDR3 in DNA: TGTGCCAGCAGTTTAGGTGGGGACAGCATGAACACTGAAGCTTTCTTT. It specifies CASSLGGDSMNTEAFF.

CDR3 sequence: CSVETGMRFF. CDR3 DNA sequence: TGCAGCGTTGAAACAGGTATGCGGTTCTTC. The rearrangement links TRBV29-1 to TRBJ2-1, with D perhaps TRBD1 (5 bases). Trimming took 2 bases from V and 15 from J, leaving 11 bases between them. CDR1 is SQVTM, CDR2 ANQGSEA, per germline. The CDR3 loop spans 10 amino acids.

The genes are TRBV9 and TRBJ2-7; TRBD2 aligns across 10 bases. The V gene end was trimmed by 4 bases and the J gene end by 2 bases; junction bases not matched to a gene: 6. Germline CDR1 SGDLS, CDR2 YYNGEE. The CDR3 spans 15 residues. The chain's CDR3 is CASSLGLAETYEQYF. DNA for the CDR3: TGTGCCAGCAGCTTAGGACTAGCGGAAACCTACGAGCAGTACTTC.

The rearrangement links TRBV18 to TRBJ2-7; 10 nucleotides match TRBD2. Germline CDR1 is KGHSH and CDR2 is LQKENI. The V and J ends lost 4 bases and 6 bases, in that order; junction bases with no gene match: 6. The CDR3 spans 14 residues. The CDR3 protein is CASSQKREGREQYF. The CDR3 DNA is TGTGCCAGCTCACAAAAGCGGGAGGGCCGCGAGCAGTACTTC.

This clone was counted once. This chain links TRBV5-1 with TRBJ1-1; TRBD1 is a possible D gene (5 bases). The germline V gene encodes CDR1 SGHRS and CDR2 YFSETQ. V lost 3 bases, J lost 0 bases, and 9 bases lay in between. This CDR3 region has 14 residues. Here the CDR3 DNA reads TGCGCCAGCAGCTGGGACGCCATGAACACTGAAGCTTTCTTT. Translated: CASSWDAMNTEAFF.

The genes are TRBV10-3 and TRBJ1-5, with D tentatively TRBD1 (5 bases). The V end lost 2 bases, the J end lost 0 bases, and 8 bases lay between the germline ends. The CDR3 runs to 15 residues. Germline CDR1 reads ENHRY; CDR2 reads SYGVKD. DNA for the CDR3: TGTGCCATCAGTGAGGCAGGGTCTAGCAATCAGCCCCAGCATTTT. Encoded protein: CAISEAGSSNQPQHF.

As for this clone: At one end, the junction sequence differs from germline, possibly due to a read error. The chain couples TRBV29-1 to TRBJ2-5; D may be TRBD2 (5 bases). This CDR3 spans 15 amino acids. Germline values: CDR1 SQVTM, CDR2 ANQGSEA. The CDR3 coding sequence is TGCAGCGTTGAAGCCCAGGAGGCTATCCAAGAGACCCGGTACTTC. Residues: CSVEAQEAIQETRYF.

The chain carries TRBV5-6 and TRBJ1-5; D possibly corresponds to TRBD1 (6 bases). The CDR3 runs 16 residues. Germline-derived CDR1 and CDR2 are SGHDT and YYEEEE. V was trimmed by 3 bases and J by 0 bases, leaving 13 bases between them. For the CDR3, the DNA is TGTGCCAGCAGCTCAGGACAGCACTATAGCAATCAGCCCCAGCATTTT. Amino acid sequence: CASSSGQHYSNQPQHF.

The chain recombines TRBV7-3 with TRBJ2-1; 9 bases are a match to TRBD2. CDR3 length: 15 amino acids. Germline assignment: CDR1 SGHTA and CDR2 FQGTGA. After removal of 5 bases from V and 9 bases from J, the junction contained 11 bases not matched to a gene. The CDR3 region is CASSPMAGGPGEQFF. The CDR3 DNA reads TGTGCCAGCAGCCCTATGGCGGGAGGGCCGGGTGAGCAGTTCTTC.

The genes are TRBV30 and TRBJ2-1; D possibly corresponds to TRBD1 (6 bases). This CDR3 spans 15 amino acids. The V end was cut by 3 bases, the J end by 0 bases, with 12 bases between. CDR1 is GTSNPN, CDR2 SVGIG, per germline (reference sequence). The CDR3 reads CAWRGGLLSYNEQFF. CDR3 nucleotide sequence: TGTGCCTGGAGAGGGGGTCTACTCTCCTACAATGAGCAGTTCTTC.